This TCR beta chain stems from a study of blood T cell repertoires in COVID-19 (dated by TCRdb to the early 2020s). At the level of the whole study: The collaborator samples originated in the United States, Italy and Spain and spanned the acute and convalescent phases of COVID-19. The prospective study material was composed of cDNA or gDNA derived from T cells, B-cell-depleted T cells, or PBMCs. Subjects who had been exposed to COVID-19, were actively infected with it, or had recovered from it provided the deeply sampled blood TCRbeta repertoires that made up the dataset. The repertoires were released in a freely available public database meant as a resource for research on the immune response to SARS-CoV-2. Samples were obtained from the ongoing ImmuneRACE study (first 160 participants) and from over a thousand subjects provided by 6 global collaborators. A de-identified subject ID, COVID-19 status, age in years and sex were almost always included in the sample metadata. Where available, HLA class I and class II types were obtained from metadata supplied by the sample provider rather than from assay-based typing.

With regard to this clone: There is no known antigen for this receptor. One base away there is no much larger clone; base qualities are not given.

TCRbeta CDR3 regions were amplified from genomic DNA using the immunoSEQ Assay, a bias-controlled multiplex PCR. The paper's data handling went like this. Within the assay, amplification of reference gene primers was used to estimate how many nucleated cells each sample contained. To quantify the absolute abundance of each unique TCRbeta CDR3 rearrangement, sequence reads were collapsed and filtered. For each sample, productive Simpson clonality was calculated by taking the square root of Simpson's diversity index across productive rearrangements. TCRdb holds this immuneACCESS table with in-frame rearrangements only. Some clones are missing; in checked studies, unresolved V genes explain under half, and the rest has no known cause. That table supplies the V and J calls and clone size; D and trimming were determined from the DNA. This sample holds about 400,000 clones; roughly 90% were observed only once. About 2.1% of the sample lies in the top ten.

Study-wide findings and limitations: How much clinical and demographic metadata was included differed by source and by participant, and the metadata was provided uncurated.

Trimming takes 5 bases from V and 4 bases from J, and the germline ends sit 3 bases apart. Per the germline V gene, SNHLY is the CDR1 and FYNNEI is the CDR2. From cysteine to phenylalanine, the CDR3 is 11 amino acids long. Of the read, only the CDR3 DNA is kept; its 33 bases are in frame from base 1. Enrolling through a virtual design, the prospective study's participants ranged in age from roughly 18 to 100 years and lived across some 22 United States geographic areas. Cohort assignment in the prospective study relied on participant-reported clinical history from a screening survey and a study questionnaire. In the prospective study, mobile phlebotomists collected whole blood, serum and a nasopharyngeal or oropharyngeal swab from each participant. Over an approximately 2-month period, participants in the prospective study had the option of providing additional blood draws and questionnaires. Blood samples from the prospective study were shipped frozen or at room temperature prior to DNA extraction.

Source material: PBMCs or T cells enriched from blood (not recorded which). This sequence uses TRBV2 and TRBJ2-1; no D gene is confidently identified. This TCR came from a woman aged 35 to 49 with acute COVID-19. CDR3 protein: CASSYYNEQFF. The bases are TGTGCCAGCAGTTATTACAATGAGCAGTTCTTC.